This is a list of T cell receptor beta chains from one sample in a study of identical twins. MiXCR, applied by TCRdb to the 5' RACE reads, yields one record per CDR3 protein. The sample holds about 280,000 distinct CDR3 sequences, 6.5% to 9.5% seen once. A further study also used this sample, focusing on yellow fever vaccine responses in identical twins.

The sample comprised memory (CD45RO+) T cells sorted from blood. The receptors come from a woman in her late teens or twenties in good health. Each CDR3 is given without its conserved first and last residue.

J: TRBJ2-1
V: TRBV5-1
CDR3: ASSLGRTSGRAGEQF

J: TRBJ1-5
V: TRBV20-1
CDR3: SGQYSNQPQH

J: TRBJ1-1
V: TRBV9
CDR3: ASSVATAHGTEAF

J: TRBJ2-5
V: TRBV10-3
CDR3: AAQGAGGPQETQY

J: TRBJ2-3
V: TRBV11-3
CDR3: ASRFSGVDGDTQY

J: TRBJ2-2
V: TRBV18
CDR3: ASSPRNSGELF

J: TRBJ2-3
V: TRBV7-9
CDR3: ASTLDGGMGTDTQY

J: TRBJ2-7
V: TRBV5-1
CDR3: ASSFRLAGDYEQY

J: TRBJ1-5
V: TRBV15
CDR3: ATSRRDRGNNQPQH

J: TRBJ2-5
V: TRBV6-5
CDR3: ASRIGQPGQGGQTQY

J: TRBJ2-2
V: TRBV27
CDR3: ASSPMDRITNTGELF

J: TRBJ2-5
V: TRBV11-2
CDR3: ASSPPPSRLAGYETQY

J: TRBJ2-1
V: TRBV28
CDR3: ASSLFLESQF

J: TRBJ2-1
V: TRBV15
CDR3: ATSRDLGGGNEQF

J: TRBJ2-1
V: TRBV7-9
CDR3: ASSLTTGTRATNEQF

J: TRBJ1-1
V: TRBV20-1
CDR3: SAKTGAMNTEAF

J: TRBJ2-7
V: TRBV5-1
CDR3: ASSLGSAGPSYEQY

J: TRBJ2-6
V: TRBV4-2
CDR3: ASSQDESGANVLT

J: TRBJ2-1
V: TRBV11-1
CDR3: ASSSPPLSGRLTYNEQF

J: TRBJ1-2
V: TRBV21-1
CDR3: ASNRTGEYGYT

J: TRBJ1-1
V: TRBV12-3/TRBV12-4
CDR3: ASRKGGRGSEAF

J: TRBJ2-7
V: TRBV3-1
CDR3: ASSQDMGLAAYEQY

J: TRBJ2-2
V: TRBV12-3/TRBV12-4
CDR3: ASSSGLAGAGELF

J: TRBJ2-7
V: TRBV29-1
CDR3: SVRDTHYEQY

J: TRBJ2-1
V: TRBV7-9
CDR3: ASSLSYNEQF

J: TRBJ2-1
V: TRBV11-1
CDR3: ASSLLLAGNNEQF

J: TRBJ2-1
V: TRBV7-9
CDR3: ASSLAGLAGGYNEQF

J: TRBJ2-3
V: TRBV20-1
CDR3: SAPARGLGTDTQY

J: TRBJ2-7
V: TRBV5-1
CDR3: ASSVDFANYEQY

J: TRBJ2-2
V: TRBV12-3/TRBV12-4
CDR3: ATGIPFTGELF

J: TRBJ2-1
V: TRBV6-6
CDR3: ASSRDRNNEQF

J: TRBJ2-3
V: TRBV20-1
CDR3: SAKRDYMNTDTQY

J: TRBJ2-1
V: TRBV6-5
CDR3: ASSYAGRGQGVYNEQF

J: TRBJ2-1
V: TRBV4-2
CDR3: ASSQDGTSGDYEQF

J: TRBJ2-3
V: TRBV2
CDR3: ATADRDFTDTQY

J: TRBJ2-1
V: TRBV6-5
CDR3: ASSYGGREQF

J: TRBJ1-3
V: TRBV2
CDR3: ASTEDGTAGNTIY

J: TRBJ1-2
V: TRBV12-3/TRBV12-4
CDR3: ASSSRTAYGYT

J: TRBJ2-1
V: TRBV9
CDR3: ASSVGPGTSYNEQF

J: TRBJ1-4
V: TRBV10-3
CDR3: AISESGGANEKLF

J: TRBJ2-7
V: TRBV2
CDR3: ASSFSGSEQY

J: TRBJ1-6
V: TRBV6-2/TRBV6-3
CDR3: ASRAAGTGGSPLH

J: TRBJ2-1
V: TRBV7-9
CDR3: ASSPVSGGISNEQF

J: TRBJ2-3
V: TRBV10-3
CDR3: AISERLAGGTDTQY

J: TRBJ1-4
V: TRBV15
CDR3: ATSRGSEEKLF

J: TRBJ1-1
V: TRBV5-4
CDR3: ASSPVGTGGTEAF

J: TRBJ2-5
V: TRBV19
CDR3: ATSGTNSQETQY

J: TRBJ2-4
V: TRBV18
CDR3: ASSPPNLDLKNIQY

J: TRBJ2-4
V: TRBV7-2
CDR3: ASSPWTGEGSIQY

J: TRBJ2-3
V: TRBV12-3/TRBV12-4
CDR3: ASSPAATDTQY

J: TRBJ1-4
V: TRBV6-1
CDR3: ASRGGWAPEKLF

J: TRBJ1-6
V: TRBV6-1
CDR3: ASSRGQGGNSPLH

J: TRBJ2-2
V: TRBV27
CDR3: ASQRDRNTGELF